A single sample is the source of the 10 T cell receptor beta chains below, sequenced in a study of T cell responses to AZD1222 COVID-19 vaccine. Clones were read by immunoSEQ multiplex PCR, and TCRdb kept only the in-frame ones, dropping some. This table has 120,000 or so clones, around nine tenths appearing once. The specimen comprised peripheral blood, sampled on day 0 of AZD1222 vaccination. These receptors were obtained from an adult in good health.

The chain links TRBV4-1 to TRBJ2-1, with 9 bases aligning to TRBD1. Per the germline V gene, CDR1 is MGHRA and CDR2 is YSYEKL. This CDR3 comprises 16 residues. The V gene end was trimmed by 6 bases and the J gene end by 5 bases; junction bases not matched to a gene: 11. CDR3 loop: CASSSTRTGVNNEQFF. In nucleotides, the CDR3 is TGCGCCAGCAGTTCGACCCGGACAGGGGTTAACAATGAGCAGTTCTTC.

The chain employs TRBV7-2 and TRBJ2-7; D assignment may be TRBD1 or TRBD2 (5 bases each). The CDR3 runs 15 residues. Germline-derived CDR1 and CDR2 are SGHTA and FQGNSA. V gave up 5 bases and J gave up 2 bases, with 16 bases separating them. The CDR3 DNA follows: TGTGCCAGCAGCCTTAGCCGGGACGTTACCTACGAGCAGTACTTC. Protein sequence: CASSLSRDVTYEQYF. Supplemented by reference TRBV7-2 and TRBJ2-7, the full variable domain reads GAGVSQSPSNKVTEKGKDVELRCDPISGHTALYWYRQSLGQGLEFLIYFQGNSAPDKSGLPSDRFSAERTGGSVSTLTIQRTQQEDSAVYLCASSLSRDVTYEQYFGPGTRLTVT.

V gene TRBV5-1 combines with J gene TRBJ2-1; tentative D call: TRBD2 (6 bases). This CDR3 spans 16 amino acids. V was shortened by 0 bases and J by 0 bases, with 10 bases between the two germline ends. Germline CDR1 is SGHRS and CDR2 is YFSETQ. CDR3 sequence (DNA): TGCGCCAGCAGCTTGGTACCCGGGAGCTCCTACAATGAGCAGTTCTTC. It is translated as CASSLVPGSSYNEQFF. Drawing the rest from reference TRBV5-1 and TRBJ2-1, the complete variable domain is KAGVTQTPRYLIKTRGQQVTLSCSPISGHRSVSWYQQTPGQGLQFLFEYFSETQRNKGNFPGRFSGRQFSNSRSEMNVSTLELGDSALYLCASSLVPGSSYNEQFFGPGTRLTVL.

This clone appeared a single time. V gene TRBV27 combines with J gene TRBJ1-4, with 9 bases that match TRBD1. After removal of 5 bases from V and 8 bases from J, the junction contained 9 bases not matched to a gene. From germline, CDR1 is MNHEY and CDR2 SMNVEV (reference sequence). CDR3 length equals 15 residues. The CDR3 sequence: CASSPGQGRHEKLFF. As DNA, the CDR3 is TGTGCCAGCAGTCCGGGACAGGGAAGGCACGAAAAACTGTTTTTT.

CDR3 nucleotide sequence: TGTGCCAGCTCACGGGACAGGGGGCACACTGAAGCTTTCTTT. This gives the protein CASSRDRGHTEAFF. This chain uses TRBV18 with TRBJ1-1, with 12 bases matching TRBD1. Germline V gives CDR1 KGHSH, CDR2 LQKENI. V dropped 4 bases and J dropped 3; count of bases not matched to a gene: 0. The CDR3 is 14 residues long.

The chain employs TRBV10-2 and TRBJ1-1; D gene ambiguous. In germline, CDR1 is WSHSY, CDR2 SAAADI. The CDR3 is 11 residues long. V shed 9 bases and J shed 6 bases, with 11 bases lying between them. The CDR3 nucleotides are TGCGCCAGTGCAAGGAAGTCTGAAGCTTTCTTT. The encoded protein is CASARKSEAFF.

This chain uses TRBV9 with TRBJ2-1, with D perhaps matching TRBD1 or TRBD2 (5 bases each). CDR1 is SGDLS, CDR2 YYNGEE, per germline. The CDR3 covers 18 residues. The V and J ends lost 4 bases and 2 bases respectively, with 22 bases between them. The CDR3 DNA follows: TGTGCCAGCAGCCCCCAAAGGGGTGTCCACGGGGCCTACAATGAGCAGTTCTTC. Encoded protein: CASSPQRGVHGAYNEQFF.

CDR3 DNA: TGTGCCAGCAGCCAATGGGGGGGGCTCGACTATGGCTACACCTTC. It codes for CASSQWGGLDYGYTF. The chain uses TRBV3-1 (or the pseudogene TRBV3-2) and TRBJ1-2; TRBD1 is a possible D gene (6 bases). Germline CDR1 and CDR2: LGHDT and YNNKEL (reference sequence). V was pared by 2 bases and J by 3 bases, with 13 bases between. The CDR3 covers 15 residues.

V and J are TRBV7-9 and TRBJ2-3; D not resolved. V was clipped by 5 bases and J by 3 bases, with 18 bases between them. The CDR3 sequence is 16 residues long. Germline V gene sequence: CDR1 SEHNR, CDR2 FQNEAQ (reference sequence). CDR3 sequence: CASSPRPSVTTDTQYF. CDR3 in DNA: TGTGCCAGCAGCCCCCGCCCGAGCGTTACAACAGATACGCAGTATTTT.

The CDR3 coding sequence is TGTGCAAGTCGCCCCCATAGGACAGTCGGACCGAAGAGCTCCTATAATTCACCCCTCCACTTT. This translates into CASRPHRTVGPKSSYNSPLHF. J is TRBJ1-6 and V is TRBV12-2; TRBD1, the D gene given by the table, was not confirmed from the DNA. TRBV12-2 is termed a pseudogene. This CDR3 comprises 21 residues.